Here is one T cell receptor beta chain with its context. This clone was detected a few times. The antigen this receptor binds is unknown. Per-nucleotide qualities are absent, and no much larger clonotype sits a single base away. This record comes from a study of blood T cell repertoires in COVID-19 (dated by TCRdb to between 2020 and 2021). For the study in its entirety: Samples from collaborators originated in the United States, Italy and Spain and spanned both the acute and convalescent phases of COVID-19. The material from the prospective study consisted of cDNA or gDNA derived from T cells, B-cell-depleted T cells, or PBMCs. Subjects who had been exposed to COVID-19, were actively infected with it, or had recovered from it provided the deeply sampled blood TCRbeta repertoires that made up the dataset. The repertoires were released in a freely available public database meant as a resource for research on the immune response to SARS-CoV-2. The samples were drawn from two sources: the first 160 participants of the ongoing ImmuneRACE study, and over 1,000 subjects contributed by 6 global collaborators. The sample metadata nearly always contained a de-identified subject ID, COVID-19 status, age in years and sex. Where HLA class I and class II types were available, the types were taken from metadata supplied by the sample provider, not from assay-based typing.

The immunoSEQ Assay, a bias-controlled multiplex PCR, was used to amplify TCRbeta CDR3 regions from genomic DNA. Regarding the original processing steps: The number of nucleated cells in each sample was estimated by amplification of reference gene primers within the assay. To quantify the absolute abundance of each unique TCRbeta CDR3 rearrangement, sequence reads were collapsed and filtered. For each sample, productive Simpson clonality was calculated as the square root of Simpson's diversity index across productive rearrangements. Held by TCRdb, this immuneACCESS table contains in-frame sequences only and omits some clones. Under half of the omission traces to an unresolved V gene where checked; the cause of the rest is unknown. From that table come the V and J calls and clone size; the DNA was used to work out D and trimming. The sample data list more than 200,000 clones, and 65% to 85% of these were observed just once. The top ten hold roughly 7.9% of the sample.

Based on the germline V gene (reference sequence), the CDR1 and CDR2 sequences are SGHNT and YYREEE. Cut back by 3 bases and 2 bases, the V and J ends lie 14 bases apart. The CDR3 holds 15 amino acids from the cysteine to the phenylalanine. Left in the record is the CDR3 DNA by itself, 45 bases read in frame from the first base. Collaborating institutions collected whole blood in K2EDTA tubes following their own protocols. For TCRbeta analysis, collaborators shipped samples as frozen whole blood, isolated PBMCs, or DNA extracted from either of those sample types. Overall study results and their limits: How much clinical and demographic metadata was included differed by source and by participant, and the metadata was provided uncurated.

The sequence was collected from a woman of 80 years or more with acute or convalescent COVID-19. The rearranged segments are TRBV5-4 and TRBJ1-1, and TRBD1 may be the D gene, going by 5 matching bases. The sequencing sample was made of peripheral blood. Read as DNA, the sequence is TGTGCCAGCAGCTCCTCCGGCGGGGCAAACACTGAAGCTTTCTTT. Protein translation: CASSSSGGANTEAFF.